Listed here are 6 T cell receptor beta chains from one sample, sequenced in a study of cytomegalovirus exposure and HLA in healthy donors. PCR involved 60 Vbeta and 13 Jbeta primers. Only in-frame clones appear in the TCRdb table, and some are missing; sequencing was by immunoSEQ multiplex PCR. The table shows 130,000 or so clones, with 65% to 80% occurring only once. Sequenced sample: PBMCs. These receptors were obtained from a male donor in good health and CMV-seropositive.

The chain has TRBV5-1 and TRBJ2-1; 9 nucleotides line up with TRBD2. The length of the CDR3 is 14 residues. The germline gives CDR1 SGHRS, CDR2 YFSETQ. V was pared by 5 bases and J by 4 bases, with 4 bases of the junction left unmatched. CDR3 residues: CASRAGGGYNEQFF. Written as DNA, the CDR3 is TGCGCCAGCAGAGCGGGAGGTGGATACAATGAGCAGTTCTTC.

The chain employs TRBV18 and TRBJ2-1; D perhaps matches TRBD2 (5 bases). Trimming stripped 1 base from V and 7 bases from J, with 8 bases between. The CDR3 is 13 residues long. Germline V gene sequence: CDR1 KGHSH, CDR2 LQKENI. CDR3: CASSPRGLNEQFF. In DNA, the CDR3 is TGTGCCAGCTCACCACGCGGGCTGAATGAGCAGTTCTTC.

The DNA of the CDR3 is TGTGCCATCAGCCTGACAGGGGACAAACGCAATCAGCCCCAGCATTTT. Its protein product is CAISLTGDKRNQPQHF. The rearrangement joins TRBV10-3 to TRBJ1-5, with TRBD1 matching over 8 bases. Unmatched junction bases numbered 9, after V lost 6 bases and J lost 2 bases. Germline loops: CDR1 ENHRY, CDR2 SYGVKD. The CDR3 contains 16 residues.

This sequence joins TRBV5-8 and TRBJ1-2; D is undetermined. Germline V gene data show CDR1 as SGHTS and CDR2 as YDEGEE. The germline V and J ends were trimmed by 4 bases and 4 bases, with 8 bases remaining between them. The CDR3 is 12 amino acids. CDR3 region: CASSGRGYGYTF. DNA of the CDR3: TGTGCCAGCAGCGGGCGGGGCTATGGCTACACCTTC.

The rearrangement links TRBV29-1 to TRBJ2-3; D not resolved. The V end lost 5 bases, the J end lost 4 bases, and 7 bases lay between the germline ends. Germline V lookup: CDR1 SQVTM, CDR2 ANQGSEA. The CDR3 consists of 11 residues. Written as DNA, the CDR3 is TGCAGCGTTTCCTCGGCAGATACGCAGTATTTT. This encodes CSVSSADTQYF.

The chain uses TRBV7-8 and TRBJ2-7; a weak D match, TRBD1 (5 bases). CDR3 size: 12 residues. Trimming pared 1 base from V and 6 bases from J, leaving 7 bases between. Germline values: CDR1 SGHVS, CDR2 FQNEAQ. This CDR3 reads CASSLGGVEQYF. The DNA for the CDR3 is TGTGCCAGCAGCTTAGGGGGCGTCGAGCAGTACTTC.